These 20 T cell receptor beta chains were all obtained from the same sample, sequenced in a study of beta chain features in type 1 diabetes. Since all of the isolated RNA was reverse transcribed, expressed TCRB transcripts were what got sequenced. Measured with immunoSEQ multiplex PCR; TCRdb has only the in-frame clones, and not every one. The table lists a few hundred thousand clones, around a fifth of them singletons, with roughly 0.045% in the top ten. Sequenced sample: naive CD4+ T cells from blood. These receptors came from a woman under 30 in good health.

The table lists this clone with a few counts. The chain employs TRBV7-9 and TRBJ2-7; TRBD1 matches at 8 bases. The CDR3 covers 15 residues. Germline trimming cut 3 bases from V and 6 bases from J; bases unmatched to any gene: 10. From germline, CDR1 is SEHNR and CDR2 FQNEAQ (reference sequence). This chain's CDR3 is CASSFGQGGKSEQYF. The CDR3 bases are TGTGCCAGCAGCTTTGGACAGGGTGGTAAAAGCGAGCAGTACTTC.

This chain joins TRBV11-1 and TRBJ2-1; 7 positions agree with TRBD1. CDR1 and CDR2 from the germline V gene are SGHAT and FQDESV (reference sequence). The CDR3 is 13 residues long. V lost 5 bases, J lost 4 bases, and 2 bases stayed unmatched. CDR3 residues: CASSTGQYNEQFF. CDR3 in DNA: TGTGCCAGCAGCACGGGACAGTACAATGAGCAGTTCTTC.

CDR3: CASRVLAGNQETQYF. CDR3 bases: TGCGCCAGCAGAGTACTAGCGGGGAACCAAGAGACCCAGTACTTC. The V and J genes are TRBV5-1 and TRBJ2-5; TRBD2 aligns across 10 bases. V lost 5 bases to trimming and J lost 0 bases; unmatched junction nucleotides: 4. The CDR3 has 15 amino acids. Germline CDR1 reads SGHRS; CDR2 reads YFSETQ.

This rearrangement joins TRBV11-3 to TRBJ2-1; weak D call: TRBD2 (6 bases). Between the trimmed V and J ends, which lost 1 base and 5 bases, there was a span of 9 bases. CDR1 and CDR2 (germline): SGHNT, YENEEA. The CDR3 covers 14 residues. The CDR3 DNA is TGTGCCAGCAGCTTAGTGGGGACTGACAATGAGCAGTTCTTC. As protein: CASSLVGTDNEQFF.

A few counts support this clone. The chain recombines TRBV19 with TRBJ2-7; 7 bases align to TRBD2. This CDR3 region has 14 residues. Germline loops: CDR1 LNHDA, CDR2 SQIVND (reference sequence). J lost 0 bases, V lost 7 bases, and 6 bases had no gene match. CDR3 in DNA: TGTGCCAGTAATCAGCGGGGAAGCTCCTACGAGCAGTACTTC. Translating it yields CASNQRGSSYEQYF. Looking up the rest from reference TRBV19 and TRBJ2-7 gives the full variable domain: DGGITQSPKYLFRKEGQNVTLSCEQNLNHDAMYWYRQDPGQGLRLIYYSQIVNDFQKGDIAEGYSVSREKKESFPLTVTSAQKNPTAFYLCASNQRGSSYEQYFGPGTRLTVT.

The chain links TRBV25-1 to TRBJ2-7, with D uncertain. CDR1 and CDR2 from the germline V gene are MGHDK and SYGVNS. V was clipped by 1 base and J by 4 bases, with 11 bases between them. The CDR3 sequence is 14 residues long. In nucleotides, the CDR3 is TGTGCCAGCAGTGAATCCCATTTTCAGTACGAGCAGTACTTC. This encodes CASSESHFQYEQYF.

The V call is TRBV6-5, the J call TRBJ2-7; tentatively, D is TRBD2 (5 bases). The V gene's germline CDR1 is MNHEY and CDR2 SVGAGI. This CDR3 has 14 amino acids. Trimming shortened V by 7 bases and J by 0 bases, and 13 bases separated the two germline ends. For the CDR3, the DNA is TGTGCCAGCACCAACCCGGGAAACTCCTACGAGCAGTACTTC. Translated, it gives CASTNPGNSYEQYF.

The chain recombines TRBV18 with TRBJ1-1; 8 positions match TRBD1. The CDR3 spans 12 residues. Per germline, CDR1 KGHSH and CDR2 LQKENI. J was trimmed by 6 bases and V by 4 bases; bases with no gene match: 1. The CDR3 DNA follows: TGTGCCAGCTCACGACAGGGGTCTGAAGCTTTCTTT. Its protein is CASSRQGSEAFF.

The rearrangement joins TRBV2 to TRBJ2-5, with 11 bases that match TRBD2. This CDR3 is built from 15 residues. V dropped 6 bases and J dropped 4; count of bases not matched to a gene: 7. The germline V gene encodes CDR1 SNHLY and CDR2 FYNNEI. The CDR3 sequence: CASSVTSGVGETQYF. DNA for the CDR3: TGTGCCAGCAGCGTGACTAGCGGGGTCGGAGAGACCCAGTACTTC.

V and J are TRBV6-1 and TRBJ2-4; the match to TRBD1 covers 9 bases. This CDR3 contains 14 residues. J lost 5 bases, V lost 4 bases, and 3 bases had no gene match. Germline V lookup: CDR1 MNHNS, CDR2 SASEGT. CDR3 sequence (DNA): TGTGCCAGCAGTGTGGACAGGGGCCAAAACATTCAGTACTTC. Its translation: CASSVDRGQNIQYF.

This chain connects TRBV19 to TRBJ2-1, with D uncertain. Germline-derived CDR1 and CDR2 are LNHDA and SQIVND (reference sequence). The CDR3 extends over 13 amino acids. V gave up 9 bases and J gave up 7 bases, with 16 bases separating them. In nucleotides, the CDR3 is TGTGCCAGCATCTCACTCCTGACAAATGAGCAGTTCTTC. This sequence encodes CASISLLTNEQFF.

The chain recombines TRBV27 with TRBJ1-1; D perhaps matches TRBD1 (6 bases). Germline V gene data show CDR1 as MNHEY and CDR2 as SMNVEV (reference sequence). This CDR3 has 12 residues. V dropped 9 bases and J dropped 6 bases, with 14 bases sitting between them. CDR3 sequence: CARRTGMPEAFF. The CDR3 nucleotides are TGTGCCAGACGTACAGGGATGCCTGAAGCTTTCTTT.

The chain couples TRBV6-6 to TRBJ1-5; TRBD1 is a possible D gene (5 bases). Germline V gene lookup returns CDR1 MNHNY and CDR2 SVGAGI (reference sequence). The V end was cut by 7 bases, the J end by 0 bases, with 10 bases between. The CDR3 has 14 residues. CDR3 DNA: TGTGCCAGCACTGGGACTTATAGCAATCAGCCCCAGCATTTT. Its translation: CASTGTYSNQPQHF.

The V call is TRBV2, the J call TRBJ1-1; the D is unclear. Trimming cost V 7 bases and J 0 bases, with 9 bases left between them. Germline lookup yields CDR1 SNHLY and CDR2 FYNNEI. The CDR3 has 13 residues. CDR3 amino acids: CASMQALNTEAFF. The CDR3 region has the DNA TGTGCCAGCATGCAGGCCTTGAACACTGAAGCTTTCTTT.

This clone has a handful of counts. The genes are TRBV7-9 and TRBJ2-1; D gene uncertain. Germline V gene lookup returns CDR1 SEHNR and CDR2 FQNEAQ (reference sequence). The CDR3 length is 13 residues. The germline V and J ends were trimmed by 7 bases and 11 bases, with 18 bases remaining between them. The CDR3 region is CASTDVPGSKQFF. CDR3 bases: TGTGCCAGCACCGACGTCCCAGGAAGTAAGCAGTTCTTC.

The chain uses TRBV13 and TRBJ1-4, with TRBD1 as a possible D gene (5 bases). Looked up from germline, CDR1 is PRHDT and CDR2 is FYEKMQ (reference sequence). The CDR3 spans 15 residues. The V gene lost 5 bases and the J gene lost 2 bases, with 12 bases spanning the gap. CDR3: CASSPRAGTNEKLFF. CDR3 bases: TGTGCCAGCAGCCCCCGGGCAGGGACTAATGAAAAACTGTTTTTT.

Here the CDR3 reads CASSAISGMDTGELFF. DNA of the CDR3: TGTGCCAGCTCAGCCATTAGCGGGATGGACACCGGGGAGCTGTTTTTT. V is TRBV18 and J is TRBJ2-2; 8 bases fit TRBD2. The trim removed 5 bases at V and 3 bases at J, leaving 8 bases unmatched. Per germline, CDR1 KGHSH and CDR2 LQKENI. The CDR3 extends over 16 amino acids.

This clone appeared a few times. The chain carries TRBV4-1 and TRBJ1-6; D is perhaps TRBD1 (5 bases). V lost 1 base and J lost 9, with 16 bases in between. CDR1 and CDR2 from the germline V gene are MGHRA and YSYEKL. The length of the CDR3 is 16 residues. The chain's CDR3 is CASSQGQGAVGSPLHF. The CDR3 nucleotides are TGCGCCAGCAGCCAAGGGCAGGGTGCAGTGGGTTCACCCCTCCACTTT.

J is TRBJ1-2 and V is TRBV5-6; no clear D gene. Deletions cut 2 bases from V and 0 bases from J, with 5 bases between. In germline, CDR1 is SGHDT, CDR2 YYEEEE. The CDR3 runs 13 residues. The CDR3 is CASSFGANYGYTF. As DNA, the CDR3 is TGTGCCAGCAGCTTCGGGGCTAACTATGGCTACACCTTC.

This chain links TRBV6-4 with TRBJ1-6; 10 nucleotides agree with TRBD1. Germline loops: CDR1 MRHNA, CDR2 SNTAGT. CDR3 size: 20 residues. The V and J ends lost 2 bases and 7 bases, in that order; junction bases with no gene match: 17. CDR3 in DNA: TGTGCCAGCAGTGACCCCGTGCCGGGACAGGGGCCCGACCCCAATTCACCCCTCCACTTT. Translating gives CASSDPVPGQGPDPNSPLHF.